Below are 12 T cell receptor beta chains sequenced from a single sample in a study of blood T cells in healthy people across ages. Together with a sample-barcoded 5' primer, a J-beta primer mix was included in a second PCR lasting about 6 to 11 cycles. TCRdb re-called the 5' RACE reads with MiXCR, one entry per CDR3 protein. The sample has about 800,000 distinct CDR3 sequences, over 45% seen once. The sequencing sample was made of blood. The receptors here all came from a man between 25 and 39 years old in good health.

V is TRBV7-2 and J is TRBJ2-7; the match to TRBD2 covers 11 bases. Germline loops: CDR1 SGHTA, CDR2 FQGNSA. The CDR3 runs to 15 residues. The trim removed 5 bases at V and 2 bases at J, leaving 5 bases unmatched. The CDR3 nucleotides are TGTGCCAGCAGCAGTAGCGGGGGGGACCCCTACGAGCAGTACTTC. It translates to CASSSSGGDPYEQYF.

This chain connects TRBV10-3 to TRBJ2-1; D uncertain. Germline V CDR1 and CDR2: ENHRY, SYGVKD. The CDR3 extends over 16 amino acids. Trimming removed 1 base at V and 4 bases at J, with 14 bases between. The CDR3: CAISEWAETQYNEQFF. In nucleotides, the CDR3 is TGTGCCATCAGTGAGTGGGCAGAAACTCAATACAATGAGCAGTTCTTC.

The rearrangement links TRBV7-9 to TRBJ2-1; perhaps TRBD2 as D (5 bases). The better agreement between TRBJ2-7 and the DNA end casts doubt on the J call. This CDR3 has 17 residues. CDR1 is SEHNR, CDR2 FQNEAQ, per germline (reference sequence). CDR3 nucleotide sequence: TGTGCCAGCAGCTCTCGGGCAGCGGAGCTTTACTACAATGAGCAGTACTTC. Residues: CASSSRAAELYYNEQYF.

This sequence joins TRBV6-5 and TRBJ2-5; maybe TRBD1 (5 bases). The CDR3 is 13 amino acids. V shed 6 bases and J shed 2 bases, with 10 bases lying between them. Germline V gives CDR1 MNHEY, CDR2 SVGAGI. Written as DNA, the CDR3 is TGTGCCAGCAGGCAGGGAAGTCAAGAGACCCAGTACTTC. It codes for CASRQGSQETQYF.

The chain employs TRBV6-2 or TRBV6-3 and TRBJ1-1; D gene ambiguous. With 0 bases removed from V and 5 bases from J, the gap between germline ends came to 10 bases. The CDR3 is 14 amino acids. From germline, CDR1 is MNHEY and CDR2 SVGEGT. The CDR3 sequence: CASSYSIGETEAFF. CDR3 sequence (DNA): TGTGCCAGCAGTTACTCGATAGGAGAGACTGAAGCTTTCTTT.

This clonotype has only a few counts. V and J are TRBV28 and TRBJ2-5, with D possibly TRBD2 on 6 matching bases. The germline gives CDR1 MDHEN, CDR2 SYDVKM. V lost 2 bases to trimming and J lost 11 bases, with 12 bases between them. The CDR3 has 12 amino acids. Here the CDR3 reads CASSLGDREQYF. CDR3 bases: TGTGCCAGCAGTTTAGGGGACCGGGAGCAGTACTTC.

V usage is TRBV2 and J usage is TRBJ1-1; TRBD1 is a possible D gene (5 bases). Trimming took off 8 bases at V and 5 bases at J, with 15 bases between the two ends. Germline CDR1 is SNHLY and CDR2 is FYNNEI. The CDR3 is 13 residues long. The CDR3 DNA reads TGTGCCAGCGCTAGGGGTGTGGCGACTGAAGCTTTCTTT. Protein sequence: CASARGVATEAFF.

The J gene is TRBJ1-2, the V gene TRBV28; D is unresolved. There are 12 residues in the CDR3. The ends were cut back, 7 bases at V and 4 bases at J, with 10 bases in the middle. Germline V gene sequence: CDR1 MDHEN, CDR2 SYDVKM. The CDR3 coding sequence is TGTGCCAGCACAGGCAGCCGCTATGGCTACACCTTC. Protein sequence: CASTGSRYGYTF.

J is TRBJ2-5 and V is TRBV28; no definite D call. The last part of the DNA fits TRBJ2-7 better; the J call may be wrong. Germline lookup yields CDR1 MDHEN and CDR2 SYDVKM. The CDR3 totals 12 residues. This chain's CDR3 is CASSLWSLEQYF. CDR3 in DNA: TGTGCCAGCAGTTTATGGTCTCTCGAGCAGTACTTC.

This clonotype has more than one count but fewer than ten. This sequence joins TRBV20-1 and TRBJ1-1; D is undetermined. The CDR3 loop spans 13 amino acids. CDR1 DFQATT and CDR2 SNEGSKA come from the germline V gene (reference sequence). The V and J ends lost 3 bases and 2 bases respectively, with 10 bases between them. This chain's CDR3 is CSARKSANTEAFF. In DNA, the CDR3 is TGCAGTGCTAGGAAGAGCGCCAACACTGAAGCTTTCTTT.

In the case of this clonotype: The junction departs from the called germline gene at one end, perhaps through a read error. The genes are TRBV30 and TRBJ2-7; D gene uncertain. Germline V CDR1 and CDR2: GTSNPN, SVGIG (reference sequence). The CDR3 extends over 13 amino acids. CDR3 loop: CAWSLDDSHEQYF. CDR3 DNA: TGTGCCTGGAGTCTGGACGACTCCCACGAGCAGTACTTC.

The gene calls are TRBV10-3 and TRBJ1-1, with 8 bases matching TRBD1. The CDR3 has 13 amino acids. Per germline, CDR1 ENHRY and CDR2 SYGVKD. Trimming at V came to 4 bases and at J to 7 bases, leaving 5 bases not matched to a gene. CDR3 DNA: TGTGCCATCAGTGCAGACAGGGGTATTGAAGCTTTCTTT. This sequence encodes CAISADRGIEAFF.